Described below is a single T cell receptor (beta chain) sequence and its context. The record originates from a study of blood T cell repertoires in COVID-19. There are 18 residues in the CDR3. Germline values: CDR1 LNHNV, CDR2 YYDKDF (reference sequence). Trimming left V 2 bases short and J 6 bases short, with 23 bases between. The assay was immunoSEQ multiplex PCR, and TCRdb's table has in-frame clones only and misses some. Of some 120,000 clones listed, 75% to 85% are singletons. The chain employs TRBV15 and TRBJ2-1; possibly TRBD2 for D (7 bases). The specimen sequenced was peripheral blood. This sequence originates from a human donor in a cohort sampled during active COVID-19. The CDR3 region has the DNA TGTGCCACCAGCAGATCCATGCTGGGGGGGGCGCGTCTCAATGAGCAGTTCTTC. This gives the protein CATSRSMLGGARLNEQFF.